The clone carrying this T cell receptor (beta chain) was seen repeatedly, ten times or more. Its cognate antigen is unknown. This sample was taken from a study of esophageal squamous cell carcinoma under preoperative chemotherapy. TCRdb re-analysed the PCR reads in MiXCR, keeping a single row per CDR3 protein. The table has fewer than 40,000 distinct CDR3 sequences, roughly 50% seen once. Study-wide findings and caveats: After chemotherapy, TCR diversity rose significantly in peripheral T cells but not in tumor-infiltrating lymphocytes. Abundant clones tended to shrink rather than expand after paclitaxel-nedaplatin. After treatment, tumor-infiltrating lymphocytes seemed to come partly from incoming peripheral T cells, not only local changes.

This CDR3 comprises 14 residues. Germline V lookup: CDR1 SGHNT, CDR2 YYREEE (reference sequence). J lost 5 bases, V lost 4 bases, and 9 bases had no gene match. Time point denoted: before preoperative PTX-NDP chemotherapy. This sequence originates from a human donor with esophageal squamous cell carcinoma. The donor label of this sample is uncertain. The V and J genes are TRBV5-4 and TRBJ2-7, with TRBD2 matching over 7 bases. Sample collection occurred from a patient given preoperative chemotherapy. DNA of the CDR3: TGTGCCAGCAGCCGACAGCGGGATCCACACGAGCAGTACTTC. It is translated as CASSRQRDPHEQYF.